These T cell receptor beta chains were read from a single sample in a study of blood T cell repertoires in COVID-19. TCRdb's copy holds only in-frame clones and misses some; the assay was immunoSEQ multiplex PCR. Counted here are under 70,000 clones, approximately 88% occurring once; the ten biggest clones make up 43%. Material for sequencing was peripheral blood. The receptors originated from a woman in her fifties or sixties with COVID-19, enrolled during active disease. Both conserved end residues are trimmed from each CDR3. The order of the fields is V gene, CDR3 protein.

TRBV5-8	ASSLLLYQPQH
TRBV6-5	ASSWGLQGDEQF
TRBV18	ASSLNQRGNTGELF
TRBV11-2	ASRDKLFANTGELF
TRBV15	ATSPRGANTEAF
TRBV30	AWSSRGADEQY
TRBV4-3	ASSQGLAGPAYEQY
TRBV5-1	ASSSLQQAGTEAF
TRBV30	AWSRTGEYSPLH
TRBV9	ASSYRGRLGDTQY
TRBV3-1/TRBV3-2	ASRGGGIQTGELF
TRBV9	ASSDGGTGELF
TRBV27	ASSLDRDQPQH
TRBV29-1	SARREAYNEQF
TRBV3-1/TRBV3-2	ASSGEGQGASEQY
TRBV28	ASLDSLGYT
TRBV6-5	ASSSHISYEQY
TRBV5-8	ASSPTDSLEAF
TRBV18	ASSPSGSSYEQY
TRBV3-1/TRBV3-2	ASSQDTGPWNTIY
TRBV5-1	ASSLGQAETEAF
TRBV5-1	ASSLTSGGQETQY
TRBV5-1	ASSETGDPSGNTIY
TRBV27	ASSFPGLTEAF
TRBV7-2	ASSFIERGEQF
TRBV15	ATSPGESGNTIY
TRBV5-5	ASSSQASGDTQY
TRBV20-1	SASAGYTGELF
TRBV27	ASSPTGSSYEQY
TRBV5-1	ASSVSLANYGYT
TRBV28	ASSLGSNYGYT
TRBV11-2	ASSSKLLAGASYNEQF
TRBV28	ASSFLDRDEKLF
TRBV27	ASSEQGAETQY
TRBV19	ASHRAAGENTGELF
TRBV3-1/TRBV3-2	ASSPLGDRGSPNYGYT
TRBV7-9	ASSSRQGMNTEAF
TRBV7-2	ASSLGDKTYEQY
TRBV7-2	ASSLSRVSGGEQF
TRBV11-3	ASSSTTGATGRTEAF